Listed below are T cell receptor beta chains from one sample, sequenced in a study of cytomegalovirus exposure and HLA in healthy donors. The protocol was immunoSEQ multiplex PCR, while the TCRdb copy is restricted to in-frame clones and leaves out a portion. This sample carries about 160,000 clones, roughly four fifths of them seen once, and the ten largest clones take over 2.5%. Sequencing input: PBMCs. Every receptor here comes from a female donor in good health and CMV-seronegative. Both conserved end residues are part of each CDR3. A D gene is named only where the DNA matches it firmly. Clone size is shown for a subset of rows, as once, few, many or a class of expanded clone.

cdr3_length | j_call | v_call | d_call | clone_size | cdr3_nt | cdr3_aa
16 | TRBJ2-3 | TRBV7-3 | TRBD2 | . | TGTGCCAGCAGCTTAACGGGGCGGGAGCCCACAGATACGCAGTATTTT | CASSLTGREPTDTQYF
13 | TRBJ2-7 | TRBV2 | TRBD1 | . | TGTGCCAGCAAAGGGACAGTAACCTACGAGCAGTACTTC | CASKGTVTYEQYF
14 | TRBJ2-2 | TRBV19 | . | . | TGTGCCAGTAGTATCGGACAAAACACCGGGGAGCTGTTTTTT | CASSIGQNTGELFF
15 | TRBJ2-6 | TRBV28 | TRBD2 | once | TGTGCCAGCAGGGTAGCGGGCTCTGGGGCCAACGTCCTGACTTTC | CASRVAGSGANVLTF
17 | TRBJ1-2 | TRBV18 | . | once | TGTGCCAGCTCACCATTTCGTGGCAAAGGGGCTAACTATGGCTACACCTTC | CASSPFRGKGANYGYTF
15 | TRBJ1-2 | TRBV6-5 | . | . | TGTGCCAGCAGCACGACAGATATCCTTAACTATGGCTACACCTTC | CASSTTDILNYGYTF
14 | TRBJ2-3 | TRBV19 | TRBD2 | . | TGTGCCAGTAGTGCTAGCGGGAGGGAGTATACGCAGTATTTT | CASSASGREYTQYF
13 | TRBJ1-4 | TRBV12-5 | . | . | TGTGCTAGTGGTTTGTCCCGGGTCGGCGGGCTGTTTTTT | CASGLSRVGGLFF
16 | TRBJ2-5 | TRBV7-2 | . | once | TGTGCCAGCAGCTTAGAAGGGACTTTGTACCAAGAGACCCAGTACTTC | CASSLEGTLYQETQYF
16 | TRBJ2-1 | TRBV10-3 | TRBD1 | once | TGTGCCATCAGTGACCCGGACAGGGGTTCCTACAATGAGCAGTTCTTC | CAISDPDRGSYNEQFF
17 | TRBJ2-3 | TRBV4-2 | TRBD2 | . | TGTGCCAGCAGCCAAGTCCCCGGGACTAGCTTCACAGATACGCAGTATTTT | CASSQVPGTSFTDTQYF
16 | TRBJ1-5 | TRBV5-1 | . | . | TGCGCCAGCAGCTTGGGCCCGGGGGTGGGCAATCAGCCCCAGCATTTT | CASSLGPGVGNQPQHF
14 | TRBJ1-4 | TRBV18 | TRBD1 | . | TGTGCCAGCTCACCCGGACAGGGCAATGAAAAACTGTTTTTT | CASSPGQGNEKLFF
18 | TRBJ2-3 | TRBV15 | TRBD1 | . | TGTGCCACCAGCAGGGGACAGGGTTCACGGGAGTACGCAGATACGCAGTATTTT | CATSRGQGSREYADTQYF
14 | TRBJ2-2 | TRBV19 | TRBD1 | . | TGTGCCAGTAGCCGGGACAGGGCCACCGGGGAGCTGTTTTTT | CASSRDRATGELFF
15 | TRBJ2-1 | TRBV7-9 | TRBD2 | . | TGTGCCAGCAGCCCCACGGGACTAGATAGGGATGAGCAGTTCTTC | CASSPTGLDRDEQFF
15 | TRBJ2-7 | TRBV5-4 | . | once | TGTGCCAGCAGCTTGCAAGGGAGTTTCGTCCACGAGCAGTACTTC | CASSLQGSFVHEQYF
14 | TRBJ1-5 | TRBV6-1 | . | . | TGTGCCAGCCATGACCAGACCCCCAGGAAGCCCCAGCATTTT | CASHDQTPRKPQHF
15 | TRBJ2-3 | TRBV9 | TRBD1 | . | TGTGCCAGCAGCGTTACAGGGGCCCGCACAGATACGCAGTATTTT | CASSVTGARTDTQYF
13 | TRBJ1-6 | TRBV7-9 | . | . | TGTGCCAGCAGCTTATCCGCGGAGTCACCCCTCCACTTT | CASSLSAESPLHF
15 | TRBJ1-5 | TRBV7-8 | . | . | TGTGCCAGCAGCCCGGGAGGGGTGGGCAATCAGCCCCAGCATTTT | CASSPGGVGNQPQHF
11 | TRBJ2-7 | TRBV28 | . | once | TGTGCCAGCAGTCCCTCCGTCGAGCAGTACTTC | CASSPSVEQYF
17 | TRBJ1-1 | TRBV11-2 | . | . | TGTGCCAGCAGCCGTAGGGGCCAGTACACCGAACACTCTGAAGCTTTCTTT | CASSRRGQYTEHSEAFF
15 | TRBJ1-5 | TRBV19 | . | . | TGTGCCAGTACTGCAGGGATTTATAGCAATCAGCCCCAGCATTTT | CASTAGIYSNQPQHF
11 | TRBJ1-1 | TRBV20-1 | . | . | TGCAGTGCCCGAGTGAACACTGAAGCTTTCTTT | CSARVNTEAFF
15 | TRBJ2-1 | TRBV7-8 | . | . | TGTGCCAGCAGCCCCCTTGCGGGCTCCTACAATGAGCAGTTCTTC | CASSPLAGSYNEQFF
16 | TRBJ2-3 | TRBV27 | . | . | TGTGCCAGCAGTTCCCGCCCGGGGTCCGGCACAGATACGCAGTATTTT | CASSSRPGSGTDTQYF
14 | TRBJ2-5 | TRBV5-6 | TRBD1 | . | TGTGCCAGCAGCTTGACGCAGGGGGCATGGGAGCAGTACTTC | CASSLTQGAWEQYF
14 | TRBJ1-1 | TRBV6-6 | TRBD1 | . | TGTGCCAGCAGTCACGGGACAGAGATCTCTGAAGCTTTCTTT | CASSHGTEISEAFF
15 | TRBJ2-1 | TRBV6-5 | . | . | TGTGCCAGCAGTTATCGGGACACTTTATACAATGAGCAGTTCTTC | CASSYRDTLYNEQFF
13 | TRBJ2-5 | TRBV18 | . | . | TGTGCCAGCTCACCAGGTAGCGCAGAGACCCAGTACTTC | CASSPGSAETQYF
13 | TRBJ2-7 | TRBV4-3 | . | few | TGCGCCAGCAGCCAAGATATACAACACGAGCAGTACTTC | CASSQDIQHEQYF
16 | TRBJ2-3 | TRBV27 | TRBD2 | . | TGTGCCAGCAGTTCCGAATCCCAGAGACTAGCGGATACGCAGTATTTT | CASSSESQRLADTQYF
12 | TRBJ1-1 | TRBV6-1 | . | . | TGTGCCAGCAGTGAACCGGAGGGTGAAGCTTTCTTT | CASSEPEGEAFF
18 | TRBJ2-1 | TRBV11-2 | . | . | TGTGCCAGCAGCTTAGAAGGGGTGGGGCATATCTCCTACAATGAGCAGTTCTTC | CASSLEGVGHISYNEQFF
14 | TRBJ1-1 | TRBV19 | . | . | TGTGCCAGTAGTATGCCAGGTCCTTACACTGAAGCTTTCTTT | CASSMPGPYTEAFF
12 | TRBJ2-7 | TRBV9 | TRBD1 | once | TGTGCCAGCAGCGGGGACAGCTACGAGCAGTACTTC | CASSGDSYEQYF
14 | TRBJ2-7 | TRBV19 | . | . | TGTGCCAGTAGCGACTCGCACAGGGAAAAGGAGCAGTACTTC | CASSDSHREKEQYF
14 | TRBJ1-4 | TRBV6-5 | . | few | TGTGCCAGCAGAACCGGGGGTGGTAATGAAAAACTGTTTTTT | CASRTGGGNEKLFF
18 | TRBJ2-3 | TRBV7-8 | TRBD1 | . | TGTGCCAGCAGCTTAGAGGGGGCATGGAGACGGCGCACAGATACGCAGTATTTT | CASSLEGAWRRRTDTQYF
14 | TRBJ2-7 | TRBV9 | TRBD1 | few | TGTGCCAGCAGCGTCACAGGGGTCCCCTACGAGCAGTACTTC | CASSVTGVPYEQYF
16 | TRBJ1-1 | TRBV7-9 | TRBD1 | . | TGTGCCAGCAGCTTAGGACAGGGGCTCATGAACACTGAAGCTTTCTTT | CASSLGQGLMNTEAFF